These 28 T cell receptor beta chains were sequenced from one sample in a study of T cells after yellow fever vaccination. Using its own MiXCR run on the 5' RACE reads, TCRdb lists one record per CDR3 protein. The sample has about 170,000 distinct CDR3 sequences, approximately 10% seen once. The sample in question was CD8+ T cells sorted from PBMCs, obtained 15 days after the yellow fever booster vaccination. The source of these receptors is a man aged 18 to 29 who received the YFV17D yellow fever vaccine.

Concerning this clonotype: Because the CDR3's place on the DNA is in doubt, the DNA is left out and the CDR3 is given as listed by TCRdb. The chain recombines TRBV7-9 with TRBJ1-1; TRBD1, the table's D call, was not compared with the DNA. The CDR3 is 11 residues long, ends included. Germline V gives CDR1 SEHNR, CDR2 FQNEAQ (reference sequence). The chain's CDR3 is CASSFGQGTFF.

The rearrangement uses TRBV19 and TRBJ2-5; D uncertain. CDR3 size: 13 residues. The V end was cut by 6 bases, the J end by 6 bases, with 14 bases between. The germline gives CDR1 LNHDA, CDR2 SQIVND (reference sequence). This CDR3 is CASSPRIGKTQYF. CDR3 in DNA: TGTGCCAGTAGCCCGAGGATCGGTAAGACCCAGTACTTC.

This clonotype was found a few times. The chain couples TRBV12-3 or TRBV12-4 to TRBJ1-2, with 8 bases matching TRBD1. V lost 7 bases and J lost 3; bases outside the gene matches: 13. CDR3 length: 16 residues. CDR3 sequence: CASIPGRGPFHYGYTF. Here the CDR3 DNA reads TGTGCCAGCATCCCCGGCAGGGGGCCGTTCCACTATGGCTACACCTTC.

Only a few counts were recorded for this clonotype. The rearrangement links TRBV11-2 to TRBJ2-3, with D unresolved. The CDR3 length is 14 residues. V lost 6 bases and J lost 2, with 12 bases in between. Germline loops: CDR1 SGHAT, CDR2 FQNNGV. CDR3 DNA sequence: TGTGCCAGCAGTACGGGCACCTACACAGATACGCAGTATTTT. It encodes CASSTGTYTDTQYF.

This clonotype showed up just a few times. V and J are TRBV4-3 and TRBJ1-3, with TRBD1 matching over 7 bases. Per germline, CDR1 LGHNA and CDR2 YSLEER. The CDR3 sequence is 21 residues long. V trimming: 0 bases; J trimming: 4 bases; junction bases outside the gene matches: 21. CDR3 protein: CASSQEARLTVQGMGGNTIYF. The CDR3 region has the DNA TGCGCCAGCAGCCAAGAGGCACGACTTACCGTACAGGGGATGGGGGGAAACACCATATATTTT.

This clonotype occurred a few times. The rearrangement uses TRBV7-9 and TRBJ2-7; 10 bases align to TRBD1. J lost 5 bases, V lost 5 bases, and 6 bases had no gene match. Germline assignment: CDR1 SEHNR and CDR2 FQNEAQ (reference sequence). This CDR3 has 14 residues. CDR3 coding DNA: TGTGCCAGCAGCGAGGGACAGGGGATGGACGAGCAGTACTTC. Amino acids: CASSEGQGMDEQYF.

This clonotype was observed many times. CDR3 amino acids: CSARASGQGAGQPQHF. The CDR3 DNA reads TGCAGTGCTAGAGCTTCGGGACAGGGGGCGGGCCAGCCCCAGCATTTT. The V gene is TRBV20-1, the J gene TRBJ1-5, with 12 bases that match TRBD1. The ends lost 1 base at V and 7 bases at J; junction bases unmatched: 8. This CDR3 is 16 amino acids long. Germline CDR1 and CDR2: DFQATT and SNEGSKA (reference sequence).

The rearrangement uses TRBV30 and TRBJ2-3; the D gene could be TRBD1 or TRBD2 (5 bases each). The CDR3 is 15 amino acids. Germline assignment: CDR1 GTSNPN and CDR2 SVGIG (reference sequence). V was shortened by 0 bases and J by 2 bases, with 12 bases between the two germline ends. The CDR3 region has the DNA TGTGCCTGGAGTGTAGGTCGGGGCTACACAGATACGCAGTATTTT. Amino acid sequence: CAWSVGRGYTDTQYF.

The gene calls are TRBV25-1 and TRBJ2-2, with TRBD2 as a possible D gene (6 bases). V shed 5 bases and J shed 3 bases, with 13 bases lying between them. In germline, CDR1 is MGHDK, CDR2 SYGVNS. The CDR3 contains 15 residues. The CDR3 DNA sequence: TGTGCCAGCAGTCCTCGTGGCGGGGACACCGGGGAGCTGTTTTTT. Its translation: CASSPRGGDTGELFF.

This clonotype was counted many times. This chain uses TRBV3-1 with TRBJ2-1; 9 positions agree with TRBD2. The CDR3 extends over 17 amino acids. The germline V gene encodes CDR1 LGHDT and CDR2 YNNKEL (reference sequence). Unmatched junction bases numbered 12, after V lost 0 bases and J lost 9 bases. The CDR3 bases are TGTGCCAGCAGCCAAGACTTGTTTGCGGGGGGGCCTGGTGAGCAGTTCTTC. It is translated as CASSQDLFAGGPGEQFF.

This chain connects TRBV4-1 to TRBJ2-1; D remains ambiguous. The CDR3 length is 13 residues. The germline CDR1 and CDR2 sequences are MGHRA and YSYEKL. The V end lost 3 bases, the J end lost 6 bases, and 9 bases lay between the germline ends. CDR3 DNA sequence: TGCGCCAGCAGCCATGGCGACCCCAATGAGCAGTTCTTC. Amino acids: CASSHGDPNEQFF.

This clonotype was counted many times. The chain is built from TRBV5-1 and TRBJ2-7; D is uncertain. V lost 8 bases to trimming and J lost 7 bases, with 10 bases between them. This CDR3 has 10 residues. Germline-derived CDR1 and CDR2 are SGHRS and YFSETQ. CDR3 region: CARAEQEQYV. The CDR3 coding sequence is TGCGCCAGGGCAGAACAAGAGCAGTACGTC.

In this sample, this clonotype turned up once. This chain connects TRBV4-3 to TRBJ2-2, with TRBD1 as a possible D gene (5 bases). Between the trimmed V and J ends, which lost 0 bases and 7 bases, there was a span of 15 bases. There are 16 residues in the CDR3. CDR1 is LGHNA and CDR2 is YSLEER in the germline V gene. The CDR3 region has the DNA TGCGCCAGCAGCCAAGACGACAGCAACTGGGGCGGGGAGCTGTTTTTT. Residues: CASSQDDSNWGGELFF.

This clonotype appeared once. This sequence joins TRBV28 and TRBJ1-1; 7 positions agree with TRBD1. CDR1 and CDR2 from the germline V gene are MDHEN and SYDVKM. The CDR3 totals 14 residues. V shed 6 bases, J shed 3 bases, and the junction held 7 bases outside the gene matches. The CDR3: CASRRGRVDTEAFF. In nucleotides, the CDR3 is TGTGCCAGCAGGAGGGGGCGCGTAGACACTGAAGCTTTCTTT.

This clonotype has more than one count but fewer than ten. DNA of the CDR3: TGTGCCAGCAGCCCCACACAGGGGGCCCTTCGTTACAATGAGCAGTTCTTC. Residues: CASSPTQGALRYNEQFF. The rearrangement joins TRBV7-9 to TRBJ2-1; 9 bases are shared with TRBD1. Germline V gene data show CDR1 as SEHNR and CDR2 as FQNEAQ (reference sequence). The ends lost 5 bases at V and 4 bases at J; junction bases unmatched: 12. The CDR3 runs to 17 residues.

The V and J genes are TRBV2 and TRBJ2-7; 7 positions match TRBD1. Germline V lookup: CDR1 SNHLY, CDR2 FYNNEI. V dropped 7 bases and J dropped 4; count of bases not matched to a gene: 13. This CDR3 has 15 amino acids. CDR3 sequence (DNA): TGTGCCAGCACCCAGACAGGGCGGTGGGATTACGAGCAGTACGTC. Its protein product is CASTQTGRWDYEQYV.

The rearrangement uses TRBV5-1 and TRBJ2-5; D is undetermined. The germline V gene has CDR1 SGHRS and CDR2 YFSETQ. Trimming removed 5 bases from V and 1 base from J, with 12 bases in between. This CDR3 has 14 amino acids. CDR3 residues: CASRDRRVQETQYF. Written as DNA, the CDR3 is TGCGCCAGCAGGGACCGACGGGTCCAAGAGACCCAGTACTTC. Combining the CDR3 with reference TRBV5-1 and TRBJ2-5 gives the whole variable domain KAGVTQTPRYLIKTRGQQVTLSCSPISGHRSVSWYQQTPGQGLQFLFEYFSETQRNKGNFPGRFSGRQFSNSRSEMNVSTLELGDSALYLCASRDRRVQETQYFGPGTRLLVL.

This clonotype was detected a few times. This chain connects TRBV4-3 to TRBJ2-5; weak D call: TRBD2 (6 bases). Germline values: CDR1 LGHNA, CDR2 YSLEER. With 5 bases removed from V and 5 bases from J, the gap between germline ends came to 12 bases. The CDR3 runs to 13 residues. Here the CDR3 reads CASSEEGRETQYF. The CDR3 region has the DNA TGCGCCAGCAGCGAGGAAGGGAGGGAGACCCAGTACTTC.

As concerns this clonotype: Possible read error: a much larger clone is one base away. This chain links TRBV4-1 with TRBJ2-1, with D possibly being TRBD1 (5 bases). The CDR3 length is 13 residues. Germline V gives CDR1 MGHRA, CDR2 YSYEKL. Trimming shortened V by 6 bases and J by 12 bases, and 18 bases separated the two germline ends. The CDR3 DNA follows: TGCGCCAGCAGACTTCCTGACAGCGATGTGCAGTTCTTC. It yields the protein CASRLPDSDVQFF.

A few counts support this clonotype. This chain connects TRBV24-1 to TRBJ2-2; D is unclear. V shed 9 bases and J shed 2 bases, with 15 bases lying between them. CDR1 KGHDR and CDR2 SFDVKD come from the germline V gene. This CDR3 is built from 15 residues. CDR3 in amino acids: CATGIAGANTGELFF. The CDR3 DNA reads as TGTGCCACCGGTATTGCAGGAGCAAACACCGGGGAGCTGTTTTTT.

V is TRBV5-6 and J is TRBJ2-1; 7 nucleotides line up with TRBD2. V trimming: 2 bases; J trimming: 10 bases; junction bases outside the gene matches: 0. CDR1 and CDR2 (germline): SGHDT, YYEEEE. The CDR3 has 11 residues. CDR3 nucleotide sequence: TGTGCCAGCAGCTTCGGGGGGGAGCAGTTCTTC. Protein: CASSFGGEQFF.

J is TRBJ2-3 and V is TRBV11-2; D remains ambiguous. The CDR3 length is 13 residues. V lost 3 bases and J 2 bases, leaving 6 bases between the germline ends. CDR1 and CDR2 (germline): SGHAT, FQNNGV. CDR3 nucleotide sequence: TGTGCCAGCAGCTTGTCCCTCACAGATACGCAGTATTTT. Amino acid sequence: CASSLSLTDTQYF.

This clonotype was seen more than once but under ten times. The CDR3 DNA sequence: TGTGCCATCAGAGCTGGGACAGACTACGAGCAGTACGTC. This sequence encodes CAIRAGTDYEQYV. V usage is TRBV10-3 and J usage is TRBJ2-7, with TRBD1 matching over 7 bases. J gave up 3 bases and V 6 bases, and 5 bases lay outside the gene matches. The CDR3 spans 13 residues. CDR1 and CDR2 from the germline V gene are ENHRY and SYGVKD.

This clonotype was observed at least ten times. This chain joins TRBV29-1 and TRBJ2-1; 7 bases fit TRBD1. This CDR3 contains 12 residues. Losses at the gene ends were 7 bases for V and 0 bases for J; bases not matched to a gene: 0. The V gene's germline CDR1 is SQVTM and CDR2 ANQGSEA. The CDR3, as DNA: TGCAGCGGGGACAGCTCCTACAATGAGCAGTTCTTC. Protein: CSGDSSYNEQFF.

The V call is TRBV7-9, the J call TRBJ1-2; D not resolved. Germline V CDR1 and CDR2: SEHNR, FQNEAQ (reference sequence). V shed 5 bases and J shed 8 bases, with 15 bases lying between them. The length of the CDR3 is 13 residues. The CDR3 DNA reads TGTGCCAGCAGCGCCGGGTTGGCTTGGGGCTACACCTTC. Translating it yields CASSAGLAWGYTF.

The rearrangement links TRBV7-8 to TRBJ1-5; D is undetermined. V was trimmed by 4 bases and J by 0 bases, leaving 13 bases between them. Germline lookup yields CDR1 SGHVS and CDR2 FQNEAQ. The CDR3 totals 16 residues. CDR3 in DNA: TGTGCCAGCAGCTCCATCTGGGGATATAGCAATCAGCCCCAGCATTTT. It translates to CASSSIWGYSNQPQHF.

V is TRBV7-9 and J is TRBJ2-7; possible D gene TRBD2, 5 bases. The ends were cut back, 5 bases at V and 4 bases at J, with 12 bases in the middle. This CDR3 is 13 amino acids long. The V gene's germline CDR1 is SEHNR and CDR2 FQNEAQ (reference sequence). The CDR3 protein is CASSPTAEYEQYV. In nucleotides, the CDR3 is TGTGCCAGCAGCCCCACAGCGGAGTACGAGCAGTACGTC.

The chain employs TRBV20-1 and TRBJ2-5; D unresolved. The V gene lost 2 bases and the J gene lost 6 bases, with 19 bases spanning the gap. CDR3 length: 15 residues. The germline gives CDR1 DFQATT, CDR2 SNEGSKA (reference sequence). Written as DNA, the CDR3 is TGCAGTGCTAGAAGAGGTCAGATAATTACTCAGACCCAGTACTTC. Its translation is CSARRGQIITQTQYF.